Below are 5 T cell receptor beta chains sequenced from a single sample in a study of blood T cell repertoires in COVID-19. Method: immunoSEQ multiplex PCR; TCRdb's copy keeps in-frame clones and lacks some. The data hold some 250,000 clones, with over 75% observed a single time. What was sequenced was peripheral blood. These TCRs come from a woman older than 75 with acute or convalescent COVID-19.

Points on this clone: Other nucleotide sequences in the sample specify the same CDR3. The chain combines TRBV4-2 with TRBJ1-1, with a tentative D call TRBD1 (5 bases). In germline, CDR1 is LGHNA, CDR2 YNFKEQ. Deletions cut 1 base from V and 1 base from J, with 7 bases between. The CDR3 is 14 residues long. CDR3: CASSQVTGNTEAFF. CDR3 DNA sequence: TGTGCCAGCAGCCAAGTAACAGGGAACACTGAAGCTTTCTTT.

The gene calls are TRBV7-9 and TRBJ2-1; TRBD2 matches at 9 bases. CDR3 length: 14 residues. CDR1 is SEHNR, CDR2 FQNEAQ, per germline (reference sequence). Trimming took 8 bases from V and 8 from J; bases not matched to a gene: 10. CDR3 amino acids: CASGPRGGSDEQFF. The CDR3 DNA is TGTGCCAGCGGGCCGCGGGGGGGTAGTGATGAGCAGTTCTTC.

This sequence joins TRBV5-1 and TRBJ2-7; 7 nucleotides agree with TRBD1. Trimming removed 2 bases from V and 7 bases from J; junction bases left unmatched: 12. Germline values: CDR1 SGHRS, CDR2 YFSETQ. This CDR3 region has 15 residues. Written as DNA, the CDR3 is TGCGCCAGCAGCTTTGAGGGCAGGGGGTTCGAGGAGCAGTACTTC. Translating it yields CASSFEGRGFEEQYF.

V gene TRBV14 combines with J gene TRBJ2-7; 10 bases are a match to TRBD2. This CDR3 has 20 amino acids. CDR1 is SGHDN, CDR2 FVKESK, per germline. The J segment lost 1 base and the V segment lost 4 bases, leaving 19 bases of the junction unmatched. CDR3: CASSPRTSGVATFGSYEQYF. The DNA of the CDR3 is TGTGCCAGCAGCCCCCGGACTAGCGGAGTGGCTACGTTCGGTTCCTACGAGCAGTACTTC.

This rearrangement joins TRBV9 to TRBJ2-7, with TRBD2 matching over 9 bases. The germline gives CDR1 SGDLS, CDR2 YYNGEE. The CDR3 extends over 15 amino acids. V lost 1 base to trimming and J lost 5 bases; unmatched junction nucleotides: 7. The CDR3 DNA reads TGTGCCAGCAGCGTACTTAGCGGGAGTCGGAACGAGCAGTACTTC. Amino acid sequence: CASSVLSGSRNEQYF.